This TCR beta chain was recorded in a study of human T cells and chemical hapten exposure. MiXCR, applied by TCRdb to the RACE reads, yields one record per CDR3 protein. The profile covers about 380,000 distinct CDR3 sequences, with approximately 5.1% appearing a single time and just over 2.5% taken by the ten largest. Germline V lookup: CDR1 MNHEY, CDR2 SMNVEV (reference sequence). CDR3 length: 14 amino acids. Trimming took 6 bases from V and 6 from J, leaving 18 bases between them. The sample's time point: pre-sensitization, week 0. Treatment noted: therapeutic diphenylcyclopropenone sensitization with weekly scalp DPC. In its sample, this clonotype was seen a few times.

The TCR sequence derives from a woman between 45 and 65 years old with alopecia areata. Some clones in this sample may be carry-over from other donors' samples. The specimen comprised whole blood, sampled in connection with sensitization to the hapten diphenylcyclopropenone (DPC). The rearrangement links TRBV27 to TRBJ2-7; D is ambiguous. The CDR3 coding sequence is TGTGCCAGCAGCCGGCAGCCTGTCCCCACCGAGCAGTACTTC. It specifies CASSRQPVPTEQYF.